This TCR beta chain stems from a study of blood T cell repertoires in COVID-19. Original processing methods: Reference gene primer amplification gave nucleated cell count estimates. The assay was immunoSEQ multiplex PCR, and TCRdb's table has in-frame clones only and misses some. That table furnishes V, J and clone size, whereas the DNA furnished D and trimming. This table holds around 150,000 clones, roughly four fifths found once. The CDR3 has 14 residues. The receptor's source is a woman aged 80 or older with acute or convalescent COVID-19. The chain joins TRBV12-2 to TRBJ1-2; the listed D gene, TRBD1, was not tested against the DNA. TRBV12-2 corresponds to a pseudogene. Material: peripheral blood. The CDR3 nucleotides are TGTGCAAGTCGGGTGGGACACTTGAACTATGGCTACACCTTC. Its protein is CASRVGHLNYGYTF.